This T cell receptor (beta chain) was identified during a study of T-cell memory formation after mild COVID-19 (dated by TCRdb to the early 2020s). Turning to the overall study: TCR sequence clusters from the two donors were largely donor specific. In a couple of donors, T-cell clones that expanded and contracted after mild COVID-19 were followed by sequencing TCRalpha and TCRbeta repertoires longitudinally. Two young, previously healthy adult volunteers, one female and one male, were included in the cohort.

The sequencer listed for this sample is Illumina NovaSeq 6000. cDNA libraries for TCRalpha and TCRbeta were prepared by 5'RACE using constant-segment primers, with sample barcodes and unique molecular identifiers added. Trizol reagent was used to extract RNA from every sample. Library amplification was performed in two PCR steps, and a second sample barcode and Illumina TruSeq adapters were introduced in the second step. Sequencing of libraries was performed on an Illumina NovaSeq with 2 x 150 bp paired-end reads. On the study's bioinformatics: The reads were demultiplexed and collapsed into UMI-guided consensus sequences using migec v1.2.7. Using mixcr v2.1.11, UMI consensuses were aligned to TRA and TRB V and J templates and then assembled into clonotypes. Expanded or contracted clonotypes were those called significant by both edgeR and NoisET, with noise models trained on biological replicates. For edgeR calls, a false discovery rate-adjusted p below 0.01 and a log2 fold-change threshold of 1 were applied. PCA with hierarchical clustering of max-normalized trajectories of the 1000 most abundant clonotypes was used as exploratory dynamics analysis. Each responding clone was given a CD4 or CD8 phenotype based on the CD4+ and CD8+ repertoires, which had been sequenced separately. TCRdb reanalyzed the raw reads on its own, using fastp at Q25 for trimming and MiXCR for clone calling, and kept in-frame beta chains. A single entry per CDR3 protein holds the most common genes and DNA from its merged rows. The V and J calls reflect TCRdb's pipeline rather than the authors' work. Within this sample are more than 350,000 distinct CDR3 sequences, with 20% to 25% of them counted one time only. The top ten clones comprise about an eighth of the sample.

To note about this clonotype: No cognate antigen has been identified for it. Base-call qualities are not available, and no considerably larger clone is one nucleotide away.

Reading from cysteine to phenylalanine, the CDR3 counts 15 amino acids. Only the CDR3 part of the read is kept: 45 bases, read in frame from the first base. The junction carries 15 bases between V and J, which are trimmed by 5 bases and 4 bases respectively. PBMCs were isolated by Ficoll-Paque density gradient centrifugation. What the work shows at the level of the full study, not this receptor alone: Only a couple of mild cases were covered in the study, and larger cohorts including severe cases with pre-infection samples were considered necessary. From day 15 to 85, contracting clones showed balanced CD4/CD8 phenotypes, whereas a second wave of clones that expanded from day 15 to 37 leaned towards CD4+. SARS-CoV-2 specificity of the second-wave clones peaking on day 37 was not confirmed. Contracting CD4+ clones were located mainly in the CM and EM memory subsets, whereas CD8+ clones were found to be enriched in EMRA. Some responding clones were detected in pre-infection memory, which suggested that pre-existing cross-reactive memory T cells had joined the SARS-CoV-2 response.

Sequencing was performed on PBMCs or a T cell subset sorted from them (not recorded which). The clonotype comes from an adult woman who had mild COVID-19 (a few samples of this study predate the infection). The sample titles of this study are shuffled in the database, so cell type and time point are left out; the donor was told from shared clones. This receptor chain uses TRBV12-3 or TRBV12-4 and TRBJ1-5; the D gene is perhaps TRBD1, from 5 matching bases. The DNA is as follows: TGTGCCAGCAGTGCGTCGGGACCGACGAATCAGCCCCAGCATTTT. Translated, it gives CASSASGPTNQPQHF.